The entry below describes one TCR beta chain. This sample was included in a study of T cell responses to AZD1222 COVID-19 vaccine. The table came from immunoSEQ multiplex PCR; TCRdb's copy has only in-frame clones and leaves some out. The sample includes about 110,000 clones, around 90% of them seen just once. The germline CDR1 and CDR2 sequences are SGHRS and YFSETQ. The V segment lost 2 bases and the J segment 2 bases; nucleotides outside the gene matches: 6. This CDR3 contains 16 residues. The rearrangement joins TRBV5-1 to TRBJ2-5; 10 bases fit TRBD1. The sequences come from peripheral blood, collected 28 days after the second AZD1222 dose. The source of this sequence is an adult who received the AZD1222 COVID-19 vaccine. The CDR3 region is CASSFGQGVRQETQYF. For the CDR3, the DNA is TGCGCCAGCAGCTTTGGACAGGGGGTAAGACAAGAGACCCAGTACTTC.